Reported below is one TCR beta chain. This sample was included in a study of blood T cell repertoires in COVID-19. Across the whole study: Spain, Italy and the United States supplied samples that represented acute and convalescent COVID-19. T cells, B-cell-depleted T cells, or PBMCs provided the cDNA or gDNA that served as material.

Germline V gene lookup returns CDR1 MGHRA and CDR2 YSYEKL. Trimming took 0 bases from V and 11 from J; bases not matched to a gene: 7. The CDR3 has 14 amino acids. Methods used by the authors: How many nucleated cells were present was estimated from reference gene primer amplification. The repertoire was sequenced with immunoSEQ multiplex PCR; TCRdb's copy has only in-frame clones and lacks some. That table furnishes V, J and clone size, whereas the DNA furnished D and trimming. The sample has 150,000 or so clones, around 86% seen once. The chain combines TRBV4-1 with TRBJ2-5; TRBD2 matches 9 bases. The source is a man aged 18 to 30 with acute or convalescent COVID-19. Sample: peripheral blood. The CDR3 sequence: CASSQDLSGGSQYF. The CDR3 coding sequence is TGCGCCAGCAGCCAAGATCTAAGCGGGGGGTCGCAGTACTTC.